This T cell receptor (beta chain) is from a study of T cells in localized non-small cell lung cancer. Broader study findings: Investigators sequenced only a single tumor region, leaving heterogeneity possible. Among the top 100 tumor clones, a median about 58 appeared in adjacent lung. Among the tissues sampled, uninvolved adjacent lung had the highest T cell clonality, above tumor.

The protocol was immunoSEQ multiplex PCR, while the TCRdb copy is restricted to in-frame clones and leaves out a portion. The repertoire holds about 82,000 clones, less than 85% seen once, with 15% to 20% in the top ten. The sample holds one count of this clone. What it binds is not known. Germline V gene sequence: CDR1 SGHVS, CDR2 FQNEAQ. V was cut by 0 bases and J by 3 bases, with 7 bases left in between. The CDR3 loop spans 14 amino acids. This specimen was PBMCs, taken before any cancer treatment. The origin of this receptor is a man aged 40-75 years with stage II squamous cell lung carcinoma. The chain links TRBV7-8 to TRBJ2-3; maybe TRBD2 (5 bases). The CDR3 reads CASSLAGETDTQYF. In DNA form, the CDR3 reads TGTGCCAGCAGCTTAGCGGGAGAAACAGATACGCAGTATTTT. The full variable domain, completed using reference TRBV7-8 and TRBJ2-3, is GAGVSQSPRYKVAKRGQDVALRCDPISGHVSLFWYQQALGQGPEFLTYFQNEAQLDKSGLPSDRFFAERPEGSVSTLKIQRTQQEDSAVYLCASSLAGETDTQYFGPGTRLTVL.